Each of the 20 T cell receptor beta chains below was sequenced from the same sample in a study of CD8+ T cells in alopecia areata. Reverse transcribed after extraction, RNA yielded cDNA as the sequencing template. Method: immunoSEQ multiplex PCR; TCRdb's copy keeps in-frame clones and lacks some. The table records about 97,000 clones, roughly 41% of them present only once. The sequencing input was CD4+ T cells sorted from blood. Every receptor here comes from a human donor with alopecia areata.

CDR3 in amino acids: CASSSIGVNTEAFF. DNA for the CDR3: TGTGCCAGCAGCTCCATTGGGGTGAACACTGAAGCTTTCTTT. The rearrangement links TRBV7-2 to TRBJ1-1; D not certain. Trimming pared 4 bases from V and 0 bases from J, leaving 9 bases between. Germline values: CDR1 SGHTA, CDR2 FQGNSA. This CDR3 is 14 amino acids long.

Only a few counts were recorded for this clone. This chain connects TRBV11-2 to TRBJ1-1; the D is unclear. The CDR3 is 13 residues long. In germline, CDR1 is SGHAT, CDR2 FQNNGV. Trimming cost V 5 bases and J 6 bases, with 13 bases left between them. The DNA of the CDR3 is TGTGCCAGCAGCCCCACGTCTGGTGCTGAAGCTTTCTTT. Protein product: CASSPTSGAEAFF. The whole variable domain, remainder taken from reference TRBV11-2 and TRBJ1-1, is EAGVAQSPRYKIIEKRQSVAFWCNPISGHATLYWYQQILGQGPKLLIQFQNNGVVDDSQLPKDRFSAERLKGVDSTLKIQPAKLEDSAVYLCASSPTSGAEAFFGQGTRLTVV.

The rearrangement joins TRBV27 to TRBJ2-6, with TRBD1 identical over 7 bases. Germline assignment: CDR1 MNHEY and CDR2 SMNVEV (reference sequence). This CDR3 is built from 19 residues. V shed 5 bases and J 0 bases; nucleotides not matched to a gene: 13. The CDR3 DNA sequence: TGTGCCAGCAGTCAGGGAGTGGGACAGCGCTACTCTGGGGCCAACGTCCTGACTTTC. It encodes CASSQGVGQRYSGANVLTF.

This clone has more than one count but fewer than ten. The chain couples TRBV7-9 to TRBJ2-7; 7 bases are a match to TRBD1. CDR3 length: 14 amino acids. The junction had 7 bases not matched to a gene; V was cut back by 3 bases and J by 5 bases. Germline CDR1 and CDR2: SEHNR and FQNEAQ (reference sequence). The CDR3 loop is CASSFTGDWDEQYF. The CDR3 DNA follows: TGTGCCAGCAGCTTCACAGGGGATTGGGACGAGCAGTACTTC.

J is TRBJ2-3 and V is TRBV6-6; the match to TRBD2 covers 12 bases. With 6 bases clipped from V and 5 bases from J, the junction kept 3 bases outside the gene matches. The CDR3 spans 14 residues. Germline V CDR1 and CDR2: MNHNY, SVGAGI (reference sequence). The CDR3 sequence: CASSLGLAGDTQYF. CDR3 nucleotide sequence: TGTGCCAGCAGCTTGGGACTAGCGGGAGATACGCAGTATTTT.

This chain links TRBV19 with TRBJ2-3, with TRBD2 matching over 9 bases. J lost 1 base, V lost 9 bases, and 2 bases had no gene match. The CDR3 is 13 residues long. Germline values: CDR1 LNHDA, CDR2 SQIVND (reference sequence). DNA of the CDR3: TGTGCCAGCAGACTAGCGGGCACAGATACGCAGTATTTT. This encodes CASRLAGTDTQYF.

This clone has only one observation. This chain uses TRBV30 with TRBJ2-7, with D possibly called TRBD1 or TRBD2 (5 bases each). Germline CDR1 GTSNPN, CDR2 SVGIG (reference sequence). This CDR3 spans 12 amino acids. Trimming removed 4 bases at V and 2 bases at J, with 9 bases between. The CDR3 bases are TGTGCCTGGACCGGGACCCCCTACGAGCAGTACTTC. Translating it yields CAWTGTPYEQYF.

V and J are TRBV5-1 and TRBJ2-7; D is uncertain. The CDR3 length is 11 residues. The V gene's germline CDR1 is SGHRS and CDR2 YFSETQ. V lost 4 bases to trimming and J lost 4 bases, with 6 bases between them. This chain's CDR3 is CASSAGYEQYF. As DNA, the CDR3 is TGCGCCAGCAGCGCAGGATACGAGCAGTACTTC.

This clone was seen only a few times. CDR3 in amino acids: CASSSRTSNEKLFF. Written as DNA, the CDR3 is TGTGCCAGCAGCTCCCGGACGTCGAATGAAAAACTGTTTTTT. The gene calls are TRBV7-2 and TRBJ1-4; D ambiguous. Trimming removed 4 bases from V and 5 bases from J, with 11 bases in between. Germline loops: CDR1 SGHTA, CDR2 FQGNSA. The CDR3 runs 14 residues.

CDR3 in DNA: TGTGCCAGCAGCTTACGACAGGGGGATCAGCCCCAGCATTTT. It specifies CASSLRQGDQPQHF. This chain links TRBV5-6 with TRBJ1-5, with 9 bases lining up with TRBD1. The germline V gene has CDR1 SGHDT and CDR2 YYEEEE. The CDR3 is 14 amino acids. The V segment lost 2 bases and the J segment 5 bases; nucleotides outside the gene matches: 2. The entire variable domain, with the rest obtained from reference TRBV5-6 and TRBJ1-5, is as follows: DAGVTQSPTHLIKTRGQQVTLRCSPKSGHDTVSWYQQALGQGPQFIFQYYEEEERQRGNFPDRFSGHQFPNYSSELNVNALLLGDSALYLCASSLRQGDQPQHFGDGTRLSIL.

This clone came up a few times. The V and J genes are TRBV5-1 and TRBJ1-5, with D hard to call. This CDR3 has 15 residues. The V end was cut by 4 bases, the J end by 0 bases, with 11 bases between. Per the germline V gene, CDR1 is SGHRS and CDR2 is YFSETQ. The CDR3, as DNA: TGCGCCAGCAGCCCGGGCGGATCTAGCAATCAGCCCCAGCATTTT. Its protein product is CASSPGGSSNQPQHF.

The chain joins TRBV5-1 to TRBJ2-5; no clear D. Trimming removed 0 bases from V and 6 bases from J, with 18 bases in between. This CDR3 contains 16 residues. Germline CDR1 is SGHRS and CDR2 is YFSETQ. The CDR3 region is CASSLVASRGLKTQYF. The CDR3 bases are TGCGCCAGCAGCTTGGTGGCATCCCGCGGCCTAAAGACCCAGTACTTC.

This clone was picked up a small number of times. The chain carries TRBV29-1 and TRBJ1-3, with D possibly being TRBD1 (6 bases). Trimming pared 4 bases from V and 4 bases from J, leaving 11 bases between. The CDR3 loop spans 13 amino acids. The germline V gene encodes CDR1 SQVTM and CDR2 ANQGSEA. Here the CDR3 DNA reads TGCAGCGTTGGACAGGTCTCAGGAAACACCATATATTTT. Translated: CSVGQVSGNTIYF.

The chain links TRBV30 to TRBJ2-1, with 11 bases aligning to TRBD1. V shed 3 bases, J shed 4 bases, and the junction held 8 bases outside the gene matches. CDR3 length: 16 amino acids. CDR1 is GTSNPN and CDR2 is SVGIG in the germline V gene (reference sequence). DNA for the CDR3: TGTGCCTGGAGACTACACGGACAGGGGGCTTACAATGAGCAGTTCTTC. It is translated as CAWRLHGQGAYNEQFF.

This chain links TRBV5-1 with TRBJ2-3; TRBD2 matches at 13 bases. J gave up 0 bases and V 4 bases, and 2 bases lay outside the gene matches. The germline gives CDR1 SGHRS, CDR2 YFSETQ. The CDR3 is 16 residues long. In DNA form, the CDR3 reads TGCGCCAGCAGCGGGGGACTAGCGGGGAGCACAGATACGCAGTATTTT. It encodes CASSGGLAGSTDTQYF.

The V call is TRBV6-5, the J call TRBJ1-1; no reliable D call. CDR3 length: 11 amino acids. Germline V gene lookup returns CDR1 MNHEY and CDR2 SVGAGI. Trimming cost V 5 bases and J 1 base, with 2 bases left between them. The CDR3 loop reads CASSGNTEAFF. DNA for the CDR3: TGTGCCAGCAGTGGGAACACTGAAGCTTTCTTT.

This clone was observed a few times. The J gene is TRBJ1-6, the V gene TRBV27, with 9 bases aligning to TRBD1. V lost 8 bases to trimming and J lost 9 bases; unmatched junction nucleotides: 8. Germline CDR1 MNHEY, CDR2 SMNVEV (reference sequence). The CDR3 is 14 amino acids. This CDR3 is CASGADRGISPLHF. CDR3 in DNA: TGTGCCAGCGGGGCGGACAGGGGTATTTCACCCCTCCACTTT.

This clone came up a few times. The J gene is TRBJ2-1, the V gene TRBV5-6; D unclear. CDR3 length: 11 amino acids. In germline, CDR1 is SGHDT, CDR2 YYEEEE. Trimming pared 2 bases from V and 6 bases from J, leaving 3 bases between. CDR3 region: CASSLSNEQFF. CDR3 bases: TGTGCCAGCAGCTTAAGCAATGAGCAGTTCTTC. Filled out from reference TRBV5-6 and TRBJ2-1, the complete variable domain reads DAGVTQSPTHLIKTRGQQVTLRCSPKSGHDTVSWYQQALGQGPQFIFQYYEEEERQRGNFPDRFSGHQFPNYSSELNVNALLLGDSALYLCASSLSNEQFFGPGTRLTVL.

About this clone itself: Relative to the germline gene, one junction end is altered; a read error may explain this. The genes are TRBV6-5 and TRBJ2-5; D possibly corresponds to TRBD1 (5 bases). The V gene's germline CDR1 is MNHEY and CDR2 SVGAGI. The CDR3 contains 13 residues. The CDR3 nucleotides are TGTGCCAGCAGTTCGACAGTCCAAGGGACCCAGTACTTC. Residues: CASSSTVQGTQYF.

The V gene is TRBV5-1, the J gene TRBJ2-2; D is uncertain. V was trimmed by 5 bases and J by 3 bases, leaving 8 bases between them. Germline CDR1 SGHRS, CDR2 YFSETQ. The CDR3 extends over 13 amino acids. The CDR3 region is CASSVTHTGELFF. In nucleotides, the CDR3 is TGCGCCAGCAGTGTCACCCACACCGGGGAGCTGTTTTTT. The full variable domain, in which reference TRBV5-1 and TRBJ2-2 provide the parts outside the CDR3, is KAGVTQTPRYLIKTRGQQVTLSCSPISGHRSVSWYQQTPGQGLQFLFEYFSETQRNKGNFPGRFSGRQFSNSRSEMNVSTLELGDSALYLCASSVTHTGELFFGEGSRLTVL.